This TCR beta chain was captured by sequencing in a study of blood T cell repertoires in COVID-19. On the study more broadly: Sites across the United States, Italy and Spain contributed samples from acute and convalescent COVID-19. In each case, the material was cDNA or gDNA derived from T cells, B-cell-depleted T cells, or PBMCs.

The junction had 4 bases not matched to a gene; V was cut back by 0 bases and J by 5 bases. Germline CDR1 and CDR2: SGHDT and YYEEEE. CDR3 length: 14 residues. Original processing notes: Reference gene primer amplification gave estimated nucleated cell counts. The repertoire was sequenced with immunoSEQ multiplex PCR; TCRdb's copy has only in-frame clones and lacks some. D and trimming come from the DNA, and the V and J calls and clone size come from that table. The sample holds about 69,000 clones, just under 80% seen once. The V call is TRBV5-6, the J call TRBJ1-1; 7 bases map to TRBD1. The specimen sequenced was peripheral blood. This receptor was obtained from a human donor in a cohort sampled during active COVID-19. This CDR3 is CASSLGAGGTEAFF. CDR3 coding DNA: TGTGCCAGCAGCTTGGGGGCAGGGGGGACTGAAGCTTTCTTT. Full variable domain (rest looked up from reference TRBV5-6 and TRBJ1-1): DAGVTQSPTHLIKTRGQQVTLRCSPKSGHDTVSWYQQALGQGPQFIFQYYEEEERQRGNFPDRFSGHQFPNYSSELNVNALLLGDSALYLCASSLGAGGTEAFFGQGTRLTVV.